This T cell receptor (beta chain) was sequenced for a study of cytomegalovirus exposure and HLA in healthy donors. Findings of the study overall: In a later analysis, first-cohort TCR clusters were found to tend to co-occur in the approximately 120 validation repertoires.

This CDR3 comprises 15 residues. Trimming shortened V by 3 bases and J by 2 bases, and 15 bases separated the two germline ends. Germline CDR1 reads SGHDT; CDR2 reads YYEEEE. A note on this clone: Its target is not known.

Method: immunoSEQ multiplex PCR; TCRdb's copy keeps in-frame clones and lacks some. Of under 250,000 clones listed, roughly 81% are singletons. This chain joins TRBV5-6 and TRBJ2-7; D possibly corresponds to TRBD1 (5 bases). The sequence came from a woman aged 30 to 39 in good health and CMV-seronegative. The sequenced material came from PBMCs. The DNA for the CDR3 is TGTGCCAGCAGCTCCCTAGGGGTTAGCCCCTACGAGCAGTACTTC. As protein: CASSSLGVSPYEQYF.